Listed here is a single TCR beta chain. As yet, its antigen is unknown. This record belongs to a study of CD8+ T cells in alopecia areata. Study observations and caveats: Having just one nonresponder leaves the connection between baseline CD8+ expansion and response unresolved.

Indicated treatment: oral pan-JAK inhibitor, 5-10 mg twice daily. This CDR3 region has 15 residues. Trimming removed 0 bases at V and 1 base at J, with 9 bases between. Germline assignment: CDR1 LGHNA and CDR2 YNFKEQ. As the sequencing template, cDNA was produced by extracting RNA and reverse transcribing it. Here immunoSEQ multiplex PCR was the method, and the copy in TCRdb shows in-frame clones only, minus some. The table shows 200,000 to 250,000 clones, with more than 45% occurring only once. The chain employs TRBV4-2 and TRBJ1-1, with D unresolved. This receptor was obtained from a human donor with alopecia areata. This specimen consisted of CD4+ T cells sorted from blood, obtained at week 4, from a patient treated with tofacitinib. CDR3 bases: TGTGCCAGCAGCCAAGATCCGGAAGGGAACACTGAAGCTTTCTTT. Encoded protein: CASSQDPEGNTEAFF.